Described below is a single TCR beta chain sequence and its context. The antigen it recognizes is unknown. No base qualities exist here, and no much larger clone lies one base off it. CDR1 and CDR2 are drawn from the germline V gene: MRHNA, SNTAGT. The CDR3 sequence holds 15 residues, the cysteine and phenylalanine included. This entry keeps only the CDR3 DNA: 45 bases, framed from base 1. V is shortened by 6 bases, J by 0 bases, and the region joining them spans 14 bases. The method was the immunoSEQ multiplex PCR assay. For the multiplex PCR, a mixture combining 60 forward primers for TCR Vbeta segments and 13 reverse primers for TCR Jbeta segments was used. Amplification of the CDR3 region of rearranged TCR beta genes was performed with a multiplex PCR assay on genomic DNA. Amplified TCR beta libraries were sequenced as 87-base-pair reads on the Illumina HiSeq System. On the authors' methods: A later analysis counted about 80 million unique TCR beta chains across the 666 repertoires, and about 10 million of these chains were shared by at least two donors. Raw reads were error-corrected and collapsed into unique sequences by a nearest-neighbor algorithm in which closely related sequences were merged to remove PCR and sequencing errors. V, D and J gene segments were assigned by aligning CDR3 sequences to IMGT reference sequences. Each retained sequence needed at least a six-nucleotide match to both a V gene segment and a J gene segment. A rearrangement was called productive if the CDR3 had no stop codons and remained in frame with V and J, and every other rearrangement was called non-productive. Following IMGT convention, CDR3 was defined as the stretch from the second conserved V-encoded cysteine up to the conserved J-encoded phenylalanine. Sequences without an unambiguous match to a single V gene segment were excluded from the earlier analysis of a few hundred of the donors. In an earlier analysis of roughly 500 of the donors, V segments were called functional above 56.7% productive rearrangements and were called segregating when the between-donor standard deviation exceeded 5%. To diagnose cytomegalovirus status from the catalog of TCR beta chain sequences, a statistical classification framework was built. In a later analysis, TCR nucleotide sequences were compared against IMGT/GENE-DB human TR gene sequences so that V and J genes could be assigned. A later analysis assigned CDR3 sequences and most-parsimonious VDJ recombination scenarios with the TCRdist pipeline. In a later analysis, each TCR beta chain was defined by its CDR3 amino acid sequence together with its V-gene family, and reads without a unique V-gene family were excluded. As a way to deal with suspected cross-contamination and a sequencing artifact, a later analysis dropped 450 to 600 nucleotide sequences that were highly shared and had low generation probability. A later analysis calculated a clonal expansion index for each public chain from normalized within-repertoire ranks of inferred template counts. In a later analysis, generation probabilities were computed with a VDJ recombination model fitted to out-of-frame rearrangements, and the resulting probabilities were checked against IGoR. Hypergeometric tests were used in a later analysis to score TCR-TCR, TCR-HLA and TCR-CMV co-occurrence, with a repertoire-size bias correction applied to the TCR pairs. A later analysis estimated false discovery rates by permuting HLA or CMV assignments 20 times. In a later analysis, co-occurring TCRs were grouped with DBSCAN, and TCRdist sequence similarity was added when clustering was performed within HLA-allele-positive subsets. Repertoires with fewer than 30,000 or more than 120,000 public chains were left out of co-occurrence clustering, as were about 5 repertoires with anomalous nucleotide sharing. The immuneACCESS repertoire file appears here via TCRdb, limited to in-frame rearrangements. These files lack a portion of the clones; in checked studies, under half of the deficit traces to unresolved V genes, and the cause of the others is not known. V, J and clone size are those of that table, while D and trimming were read from the DNA. The sample yields nearly 200,000 clones; 79% were counted once. The ten largest clones capture around 0.4% of the sample.

These data originate in a study of cytomegalovirus exposure and HLA in healthy donors (dated by TCRdb to 2016 to 2017). About the study as a whole: According to an earlier analysis of around 600 of the donors, some 180 million T cells yielded 95 million to 140 million unique TCR beta sequences and 250 to 350 Gb of sequence data. Class I and class II HLA loci were covered by the typing at four-digit resolution. The genetic ancestry cluster associated with self-reported Caucasian donors included approximately 85% of the 398 genotyped donors. Typing coverage varied by locus: roughly 620-640 donors for A, B, C, DRB1 and DQB1; roughly 500 for DQA1; more than 600 for DPA1; roughly 450 for DPB1. The study used immunosequencing to profile the T cell repertoires of more than 650 subjects and linked those repertoires to cytomegalovirus serostatus. The study was designed to test whether signatures of past pathogen exposure could be identified by cataloging public T cell receptors. High-throughput TCR immunosequencing, statistical association of individual TCRs with disease status, and machine learning were combined to predict cytomegalovirus infection status. A later genetic analysis used genome-wide SNP genotypes for about 60% of the roughly 700 donors, treating that subset as a discovery cohort. Several DR-DQ haplotypes were treated as single units for association and clustering because of strong linkage in the cohort. Across 300 to 500 genotyped donors of the cohort, an average of roughly 250,000 unique TCR beta nucleotide sequences per donor were sequenced, and 15% to 20% of those sequences were non-productive. Every discovery cohort repertoire had been produced on one sequencing platform. A later analysis re-examined previously published TCR beta repertoires from several hundred donors and added high-resolution HLA genotyping to investigate patterns of TCR occurrence. In the later analysis, no new phenotypic data were used to find candidate immune exposures; instead, reliance was placed on TCR beta sequences and their occurrence across donors. Besides the first cohort of 666 subjects, a separate validation cohort made up of 120 or so different subjects was used. Donor age, sex, ethnicity and CMV serostatus were compiled alongside the repertoire data. Roughly 300 gigabases of sequencing data and 70 million to 100 million unique TCR sequences were included in an early release covering about 700 HLA-typed donors. An earlier analysis of around 580 of the donors used high-throughput TCR beta sequencing to judge whether each TCR beta V gene segment behaved as functional or pseudogenic. Beyond this particular receptor, the publication reports: A cluster of highly shared sequence variants was judged likely to be a technical artifact of the sequencing pipeline. V-gene and J-gene trimming of TCR beta chains was associated with a missense DCLRE1C variant in a later genetic analysis, and the association was replicated in an independent cohort. Most CMV-associated TCR beta chains appeared to be HLA-restricted in a later analysis, and the HLA associations seemed to be driven largely by CMV exposure. Immune exposure information for the cohort was limited to CMV serostatus. In a later analysis, HLA-associated TCR beta chains showed more clonal expansion and lower generation probabilities than non-associated chains that were equally common. In this cohort, only TCR beta chains were sequenced, and detectable features were limited by the absence of alpha or paired-chain data. In both the original and validation cohorts, the classifier was reported to diagnose cytomegalovirus status with high specificity and sensitivity. In vitro tests confirmed that a few of the cytomegalovirus-associated TCR beta chains recognize cytomegalovirus antigens. Most TCR sequences were seen in very few donors, while some public TCRs were found in many individuals. It was suggested by the authors that the approach could potentially be generalized to other disease states and immunological phenotypes. HLA typing was unavailable for some donors at each locus, so association tests used only the typed subset. Correlated functional status among segregating V segments might reflect linkage disequilibrium, but an unknown experimental factor could not be ruled out. A later analysis reported that several top co-occurrence clusters appeared linked to parvovirus B19, influenza, CMV and Epstein-Barr virus. In a later analysis, TCR association rates were found to vary across HLA loci, with the most associated TCRs seen for DRB1 alleles and the fewest for HLA-C alleles. A further reported finding was that TCR beta sequences accurately predicted the HLA-A and HLA-B alleles for most subjects in the first cohort. Some IMGT-functional V segments, including TRBV6-2 and TRBV6-3, could not be distinguished by the 87-base-pair reads and were therefore excluded. An earlier analysis of 587 of the donors showed that most TCR beta V segments appeared in productive rearrangements either about 87% or about 30% of the time, which broadly matched IMGT annotations. About 17 rarely observed V segments, including chromosome 9 orphons, were excluded from the earlier analysis of approximately 600 of the donors because counts were too low. A total of some 180 TCR beta chains were listed by the study as associated with cytomegalovirus. A later genetic analysis reported fewer N-insertions in productive TCRs among donors in an Asian-associated ancestry cluster than the approximately 670-donor mean. Roughly uniform sequencing depth across donors was assumed in presence/absence analyses, although this assumption may not hold. Specific HLA alleles were associated with 16,951 TCR beta sequences at a false discovery rate of 0.05 in a later analysis. When HLA alleles, especially DR and DQ, strongly co-occurred, attributing TCR associations to individual alleles was difficult.

The cohort consisted of 666 healthy bone marrow donors. At the time of sampling, every cohort member was nominally healthy, though immune exposures that went unrecorded were likely present. The donor tested CMV seropositive and was one of the 289 seropositive cohort members. A peripheral blood sample was provided by each donor, and peripheral blood mononuclear cells were used for TCR beta sequencing. The Qiagen DNeasy Blood Extraction Kit was used to extract genomic DNA from the blood cell samples. The sample taken for sequencing was PBMCs. The TCR originated in a male donor in good health and CMV-seropositive. The chain employs TRBV6-4 and TRBJ1-2; the D gene cannot be resolved reliably. The CDR3 loop reads CASRRATGTNYGYTF. The DNA sequence is TGTGCCAGCAGGAGGGCCACGGGTACTAACTATGGCTACACCTTC.